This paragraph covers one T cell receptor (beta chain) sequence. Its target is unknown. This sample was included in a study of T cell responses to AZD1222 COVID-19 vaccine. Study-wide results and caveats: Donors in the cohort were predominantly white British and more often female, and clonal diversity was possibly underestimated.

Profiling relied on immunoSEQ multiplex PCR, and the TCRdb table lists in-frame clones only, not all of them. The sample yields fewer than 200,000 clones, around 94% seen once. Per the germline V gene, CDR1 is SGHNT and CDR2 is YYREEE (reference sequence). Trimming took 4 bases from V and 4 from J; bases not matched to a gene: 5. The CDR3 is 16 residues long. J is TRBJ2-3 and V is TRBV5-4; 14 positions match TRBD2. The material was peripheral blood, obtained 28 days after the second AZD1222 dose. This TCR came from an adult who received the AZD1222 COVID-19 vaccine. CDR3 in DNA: TGTGCCAGCAGCCCGACTAGCGGGGGGGCGGCAGATACGCAGTATTTT. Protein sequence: CASSPTSGGAADTQYF.